This TCR beta chain was captured in a study of shared clonotypes between healthy human individuals. An assay was performed, and its level was deep. In the original workflow: Filtering was not the same, since immunoSEQ gave junction-only sequences without quality scores. Repertoires were generated with immunoSEQ multiplex PCR, while TCRdb's copy carries only in-frame clones and drops some. D and trimming were read from the DNA, whereas the V and J calls and clone size are those reported in that table. This table has roughly 2 million clones, roughly 95% appearing once. Germline lookup yields CDR1 SGHTA and CDR2 FQGNSA. Trimming left V 5 bases short and J 0 bases short, with 14 bases between. This CDR3 is 15 amino acids long. Caucasian adults living in Nashville, Tennessee, provided all samples. From CD4+ cells came CD45RA+ naive and CD45RA-negative memory subsets.

The receptor was isolated from a man in his late teens or twenties in good health. Sequenced material: naive CD4+ T cells sorted from blood. The subset is: CD45RA+ positively selected. The chain has TRBV7-2 and TRBJ2-7, with a tentative D call TRBD2 (6 bases). CDR3 nucleotide sequence: TGTGCCAGCAGCGCGGGGACTCTCAGCTCCTACGAGCAGTACTTC. Translating it yields CASSAGTLSSYEQYF. Filled out from reference TRBV7-2 and TRBJ2-7, the complete variable domain reads GAGVSQSPSNKVTEKGKDVELRCDPISGHTALYWYRQSLGQGLEFLIYFQGNSAPDKSGLPSDRFSAERTGGSVSTLTIQRTQQEDSAVYLCASSAGTLSSYEQYFGPGTRLTVT.